The 30 T cell receptor beta chains listed next were all sequenced from one sample in a study of blood T cells in healthy people across ages. A second PCR, run for about 7 to 11 cycles, used a sample-barcoded 5' primer plus a J-beta primer mix. TCRdb reanalysed the 5' RACE reads using MiXCR and keeps one entry per CDR3 protein. Of approximately 800,000 distinct CDR3 sequences detected, 35% to 40% appear once; the ten largest clones hold approximately 13%. The source material was blood. These TCRs come from a man aged 18 to 30 in good health.

This clonotype was recorded many times. CDR3 residues: CASSLLGHEQYF. As DNA, the CDR3 is TGCGCCAGCAGCCTTCTTGGCCACGAGCAGTACTTC. The chain combines TRBV5-1 with TRBJ2-7; no definite D call. Germline values: CDR1 SGHRS, CDR2 YFSETQ. The CDR3 length is 12 residues. Trimming left V 4 bases short and J 5 bases short, with 10 bases between.

This clonotype came up a few times. A read error may explain this, as a much larger clone is one base away. The rearrangement uses TRBV12-3 or TRBV12-4 and TRBJ2-7; D may be TRBD1 (5 bases). Trimming left V 8 bases short and J 7 bases short, with 15 bases between. CDR3 length: 12 residues. The CDR3 DNA follows: TGTGCCAGCCGCCAGGGCTACAATGAGCAGTACTTC. This translates into CASRQGYNEQYF.

Details on this clonotype: One base away lies a much larger clone, so this may be a sequencing read error. The chain combines TRBV11-1 with TRBJ2-3, with D unclear. CDR3 length equals 13 residues. V was shortened by 4 bases and J by 8 bases, with 13 bases between the two germline ends. CDR1 is SGHAT and CDR2 is FQDESV in the germline V gene (reference sequence). The DNA of the CDR3 is TGTGCCAGCAGCTCCCCGACTGCCGCTACGCAGTATTTT. This translates into CASSSPTAATQYF.

For the CDR3, the DNA is TGTGCCAGCATGGAGGAAGAGACCCAGTACTTC. Translated, it gives CASMEEETQYF. The chain combines TRBV2 with TRBJ2-7; D is possibly TRBD2 (5 bases). The J call may be mistaken, given a closer DNA end match to TRBJ2-5. Looked up from germline, CDR1 is SNHLY and CDR2 is FYNNEI. This CDR3 contains 11 residues.

This clonotype turned up a few times. V gene TRBV6-6 combines with J gene TRBJ1-6; the match to TRBD1 covers 7 bases. Trimming took 6 bases from V and 2 from J; bases not matched to a gene: 10. This CDR3 spans 17 amino acids. Germline loops: CDR1 MNHNY, CDR2 SVGAGI (reference sequence). CDR3 DNA: TGTGCCAGCAGACATACTCGACAGGGACCCTATAATTCACCCCTCCACTTT. It translates to CASRHTRQGPYNSPLHF.

Comments on this clonotype: A much larger clonotype is one base distant, so this may be a read error. V is TRBV12-3 or TRBV12-4 and J is TRBJ1-2, with TRBD1 matching 7 bases. This CDR3 has 13 amino acids. CDR3 in DNA: TGTGACAGCAGTTTTAACAGGGGTGCTGGCTACACCTTC. This translates into CDSSFNRGAGYTF.

The genes are TRBV12-3 or TRBV12-4 and TRBJ1-1, with 7 nucleotides matching TRBD1. Trimming took 11 bases from V and 6 from J; bases not matched to a gene: 12. This CDR3 region has 13 residues. This CDR3 is CAVLGQGEAEAFF. For the CDR3, the DNA is TGTGCCGTACTAGGGCAGGGGGAGGCTGAAGCTTTCTTT.

The CDR3 is CASSSRAAGAYEQYF. CDR3 bases: TGTGCCAGCAGCTCTAGGGCCGCAGGGGCCTACGAGCAGTACTTC. V is TRBV2 and J is TRBJ2-7, with D perhaps TRBD1 (6 bases). The germline V gene has CDR1 SNHLY and CDR2 FYNNEI. Trimming removed 6 bases at V and 2 bases at J, with 17 bases between. This CDR3 region has 15 residues.

This clonotype has only a few counts. The gene calls are TRBV7-2 and TRBJ1-2; perhaps TRBD1 as D (5 bases). Germline lookup yields CDR1 SGHTA and CDR2 FQGNSA. The V and J ends lost 0 bases and 8 bases respectively, with 13 bases between them. This CDR3 has 14 amino acids. The CDR3 region is CASSLAGPPGGYTF. The CDR3 DNA reads TGTGCCAGCAGCTTAGCGGGACCGCCTGGGGGCTACACCTTC. Full variable domain (outside the CDR3, taken from reference TRBV7-2 and TRBJ1-2): GAGVSQSPSNKVTEKGKDVELRCDPISGHTALYWYRQSLGQGLEFLIYFQGNSAPDKSGLPSDRFSAERTGGSVSTLTIQRTQQEDSAVYLCASSLAGPPGGYTFGSGTRLTVV.

The chain recombines TRBV6-2 or TRBV6-3 with TRBJ1-5; tentative D call: TRBD1 (5 bases). Germline loops: CDR1 MNHEY, CDR2 SVGEGT. With 5 bases removed from V and 1 base from J, the gap between germline ends came to 12 bases. The CDR3 length is 15 residues. CDR3 sequence: CASSPYEGSNQPQHF. CDR3 nucleotides: TGTGCCAGCAGTCCCTACGAGGGGAGCAATCAGCCCCAGCATTTT.

This clonotype was seen many times. The chain combines TRBV5-1 with TRBJ2-1; the match to TRBD2 covers 13 bases. The ends lost 4 bases at V and 0 bases at J; junction bases unmatched: 4. The V gene's germline CDR1 is SGHRS and CDR2 YFSETQ. The length of the CDR3 is 17 residues. As DNA, the CDR3 is TGCGCCAGCAGCCCGCGGACTAGCGGGGGCTCCTACAATGAGCAGTTCTTC. The encoded protein is CASSPRTSGGSYNEQFF.

This clonotype turned up a few times. The CDR3 DNA reads TGCAGTGCCAACCCCCCGCTAGCGGGGGCTGAAGATACGCAGTATTTT. Its protein product is CSANPPLAGAEDTQYF. V usage is TRBV20-1 and J usage is TRBJ2-3, with 10 bases aligning to TRBD2. V shed 6 bases and J 5 bases; nucleotides not matched to a gene: 14. Germline CDR1 and CDR2: DFQATT and SNEGSKA (reference sequence). This CDR3 is built from 16 residues.

Concerning this clonotype itself: A much larger clonotype is one base distant, so this may be a read error. This chain uses TRBV10-3 with TRBJ1-2; D is unclear. The germline gives CDR1 ENHRY, CDR2 SYGVKD. V was cut by 4 bases and J by 7 bases, with 16 bases left in between. The CDR3 consists of 14 residues. The CDR3 region has the DNA TGTGCCATCAGTGGTGACTGGGGTCTTGGTGGCTACACCTTC. Its translation: CAISGDWGLGGYTF.

The chain is built from TRBV7-9 and TRBJ1-1; 7 bases align to TRBD1. With V trimmed by 4 bases and J by 8 bases, 4 bases remained unmatched. Germline V gives CDR1 SEHNR, CDR2 FQNEAQ (reference sequence). The CDR3 is 12 residues long. The CDR3 reads CASSSSTGEAFF. The DNA for the CDR3 is TGTGCCAGCAGCTCATCGACAGGGGAAGCTTTCTTT.

V gene TRBV25-1 combines with J gene TRBJ1-1, with D perhaps matching TRBD1 (6 bases). Germline CDR1 MGHDK, CDR2 SYGVNS. V lost 8 bases to trimming and J lost 4 bases, with 20 bases between them. The CDR3 totals 15 residues. CDR3 in amino acids: CASPHGGTGTTEAFF. The CDR3 bases are TGTGCCAGCCCCCACGGGGGTACAGGGACCACTGAAGCTTTCTTT.

The rearrangement joins TRBV5-1 to TRBJ1-1, with D unresolved. Trimming removed 4 bases at V and 4 bases at J, with 11 bases between. Per germline, CDR1 SGHRS and CDR2 YFSETQ. The length of the CDR3 is 13 residues. The CDR3 protein is CASSVDGFTEAFF. CDR3 nucleotide sequence: TGCGCCAGCAGCGTGGACGGGTTCACTGAAGCTTTCTTT.

Comments on this clonotype: The junction and the germline gene differ at one end; a read error may be behind it. V usage is TRBV5-1 and J usage is TRBJ2-4; D may be TRBD1 (7 bases). The V gene's germline CDR1 is SGHRS and CDR2 YFSETQ. This CDR3 has 17 amino acids. In nucleotides, the CDR3 is TGCGCCAGCAGCTTCCGGGTCTCCAGGGGGGCCAAAACCATTCAGTACTTC. Its translation: CASSFRVSRGAKTIQYF.

This chain uses TRBV3-1 with TRBJ2-5, with D possibly TRBD2 on 5 matching bases. The J call may be mistaken, given a closer DNA end match to TRBJ2-7. The CDR3 runs to 13 residues. Germline V lookup: CDR1 LGHDT, CDR2 YNNKEL (reference sequence). The CDR3 protein is CASSPSLVSEQYF. Written as DNA, the CDR3 is TGTGCCAGCAGCCCCTCACTAGTTAGCGAGCAGTACTTC.

The V gene is TRBV11-1, the J gene TRBJ2-1, with TRBD1 matching over 9 bases. Trimming cost V 6 bases and J 13 bases; bases outside gene matches: 13. CDR1 is SGHAT, CDR2 FQDESV, per germline (reference sequence). The CDR3 loop spans 14 amino acids. This CDR3 reads CASSIPGTGSTQFF. The CDR3 coding sequence is TGTGCCAGCAGTATTCCAGGGACAGGGTCAACCCAGTTCTTC.

This sequence joins TRBV21-1 and TRBJ1-1; the D segment call TRBD1 is taken from the table without a DNA check. TRBV21-1 is a pseudogene. The CDR3 has 18 residues. Here the CDR3 DNA reads TGTGCCAGCAGCCCTGAGGGGAGACAGTCTCTCCTGAACACTGAAGCTTTCTTT. This codes for CASSPEGRQSLLNTEAFF.

The chain is built from TRBV7-9 and TRBJ2-7; 8 bases are a match to TRBD2. Germline lookup yields CDR1 SEHNR and CDR2 FQNEAQ (reference sequence). Trimming at V came to 2 bases and at J to 1 base, leaving 7 bases not matched to a gene. The CDR3 has 16 amino acids. Here the CDR3 reads CASSLTKLAGSYEQYF. As DNA, the CDR3 is TGTGCCAGCAGCTTAACTAAATTAGCGGGGTCCTACGAGCAGTACTTC. Drawing the rest from reference TRBV7-9 and TRBJ2-7, the complete variable domain is DTGVSQNPRHKITKRGQNVTFRCDPISEHNRLYWYRQTLGQGPEFLTYFQNEAQLEKSRLLSDRFSAERPKGSFSTLEIQRTEQGDSAMYLCASSLTKLAGSYEQYFGPGTRLTVT.

This clonotype appeared many times. The chain joins TRBV25-1 to TRBJ2-1, with a weak D call TRBD2 (7 bases). Germline V gene sequence: CDR1 MGHDK, CDR2 SYGVNS. The CDR3 runs to 15 residues. Trimming removed 2 bases at V and 0 bases at J, with 8 bases between. CDR3 DNA sequence: TGTGCCAGCAGTGAACGGGGGGCCTCCTACAATGAGCAGTTCTTC. Amino acids: CASSERGASYNEQFF.

This clonotype was counted a few times. The rearrangement joins TRBV7-2 to TRBJ2-3; D unclear. Germline CDR1 and CDR2: SGHTA and FQGNSA. V lost 0 bases to trimming and J lost 4 bases, with 5 bases between them. There are 13 residues in the CDR3. The CDR3 coding sequence is TGTGCCAGCAGCTTAGCGTTGTCAGATACGCAGTATTTT. It is translated as CASSLALSDTQYF.

The chain joins TRBV6-2 or TRBV6-3 to TRBJ2-1, with D possibly being TRBD2 (5 bases). The CDR3 extends over 15 amino acids. Between the trimmed V and J ends, which lost 2 bases and 0 bases, there was a span of 8 bases. Germline CDR1 and CDR2: MNHEY and SVGEGT. CDR3 amino acids: CASSYLGVSYNEQFF. Written as DNA, the CDR3 is TGTGCCAGCAGTTACCTCGGGGTCTCCTACAATGAGCAGTTCTTC.

This clonotype was seen only a few times. The chain has TRBV27 and TRBJ2-1; D gene uncertain. Trimming cost V 1 base and J 9 bases, with 10 bases left between them. This CDR3 is built from 13 residues. Germline V lookup: CDR1 MNHEY, CDR2 SMNVEV (reference sequence). The CDR3 region is CASSLWPHFEQFF. DNA for the CDR3: TGTGCCAGCAGTTTATGGCCCCACTTTGAGCAGTTCTTC.

The V and J genes are TRBV2 and TRBJ2-3, with a weak D call TRBD2 (5 bases). CDR1 and CDR2 from the germline V gene are SNHLY and FYNNEI. This CDR3 comprises 15 residues. The ends were cut back, 1 base at V and 2 bases at J, with 10 bases in the middle. CDR3 in DNA: TGTGCCAGCAGTGAAGGACTACTCAACACAGATACGCAGTATTTT. Its translation is CASSEGLLNTDTQYF. Combining the CDR3 with reference TRBV2 and TRBJ2-3 gives the whole variable domain EPEVTQTPSHQVTQMGQEVILRCVPISNHLYFYWYRQILGQKVEFLVSFYNNEISEKSEIFDDQFSVERPDGSNFTLKIRSTKLEDSAMYFCASSEGLLNTDTQYFGPGTRLTVL.

The chain joins TRBV15 to TRBJ1-2; no clear D gene. This CDR3 contains 14 residues. V gave up 0 bases and J gave up 4 bases, with 9 bases separating them. Germline V gives CDR1 LNHNV, CDR2 YYDKDF (reference sequence). The CDR3: CATSRDRGAYGYTF. The CDR3 DNA reads as TGTGCCACCAGCAGAGATCGAGGCGCCTATGGCTACACCTTC.

The chain combines TRBV5-1 with TRBJ2-3, with D uncertain. The CDR3 runs 13 residues. Trimming pared 3 bases from V and 2 bases from J, leaving 7 bases between. The V gene's germline CDR1 is SGHRS and CDR2 YFSETQ. The chain's CDR3 is CASSSGDTDTQYF. The CDR3 DNA reads TGCGCCAGCAGCTCTGGCGACACAGATACGCAGTATTTT.

This clonotype was counted only a few times. The chain joins TRBV5-5 to TRBJ2-1, with D possibly matching TRBD1 (6 bases). Per germline, CDR1 SGHKS and CDR2 YYEKEE (reference sequence). The CDR3 has 13 residues. V was shortened by 0 bases and J by 9 bases, with 10 bases between the two germline ends. CDR3 amino acids: CASSLDLGGEQFF. The CDR3 region has the DNA TGTGCCAGCAGCTTGGATCTAGGGGGTGAGCAGTTCTTC.

This clonotype showed up just once. This chain uses TRBV18 with TRBJ1-1; D is unclear. Germline loops: CDR1 KGHSH, CDR2 LQKENI. Trimming removed 5 bases from V and 1 base from J, with 11 bases in between. This CDR3 region has 14 residues. CDR3 DNA: TGTGCCAGCTCAGAGGGTCGCGAGAACACTGAAGCTTTCTTT. Protein product: CASSEGRENTEAFF.